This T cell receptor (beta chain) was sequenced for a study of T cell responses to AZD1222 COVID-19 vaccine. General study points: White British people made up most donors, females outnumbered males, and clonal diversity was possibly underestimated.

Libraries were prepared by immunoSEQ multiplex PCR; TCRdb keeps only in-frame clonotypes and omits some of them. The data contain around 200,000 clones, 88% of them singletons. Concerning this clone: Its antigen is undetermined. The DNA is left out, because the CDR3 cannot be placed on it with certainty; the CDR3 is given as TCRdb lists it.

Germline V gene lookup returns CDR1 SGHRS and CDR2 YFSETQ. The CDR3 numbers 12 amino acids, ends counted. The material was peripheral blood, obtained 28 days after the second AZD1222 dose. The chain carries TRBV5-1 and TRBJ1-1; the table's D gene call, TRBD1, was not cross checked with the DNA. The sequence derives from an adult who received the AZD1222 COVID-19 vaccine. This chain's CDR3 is CASSLVGQGAFF.